The rows below give T cell receptor beta chains drawn from one sample of a study of OX40 agonist ivuxolimab in advanced cancers. The table came from immunoSEQ multiplex PCR; TCRdb's copy has only in-frame clones and leaves some out. The sample lists some 59,000 clones, 84% occurring once. The sample was CD4+ or CD8+ T cells sorted from blood, taken in a trial of the OX40 agonist ivuxolimab. The receptors shown here come from an adult with an advanced solid tumor such as melanoma, head and neck, liver or kidney cancer. Both conserved end residues are part of each CDR3. D genes are given only for firm matches.

TRBJ1-1 | TRBV10-2 | . | 11 | CASSGARQAFF
TRBJ2-1 | TRBV10-3 | . | 13 | CAIRGAVYNEQFF
TRBJ1-2 | TRBV6-1 | TRBD1 | 14 | CASSEATGGYGYTF
TRBJ2-2 | TRBV18 | TRBD1 | 16 | CASSRDPGQVGWELFF
TRBJ2-6 | TRBV28 | . | 16 | CASSSPGRTGANVLTF
TRBJ1-2 | TRBV6-5 | TRBD1 | 14 | CASSYGGQGYGYTF
TRBJ2-3 | TRBV19 | TRBD1 | 14 | CASSPQGPRDTQYF
TRBJ2-7 | TRBV9 | . | 13 | CASSVDLASEQYF
TRBJ2-7 | TRBV28 | . | 14 | CASSLRDRLYEQYF
TRBJ1-1 | TRBV5-1 | . | 16 | CASSVNGAGIGSRAFF
TRBJ2-3 | TRBV7-2 | TRBD1 | 17 | CASSLSRGRGRTDTQYF
TRBJ2-5 | TRBV7-2 | TRBD2 | 16 | CASSRVAGGVQETQYF
TRBJ2-3 | TRBV4-1 | . | 13 | CASSQESTDTQYF
TRBJ2-5 | TRBV7-9 | . | 15 | CASSQLLSRGETQYF
TRBJ2-5 | TRBV2 | . | 14 | CASSAPGRQEAQYF
TRBJ1-1 | TRBV7-2 | . | 12 | CASSLDGREAFF
TRBJ2-3 | TRBV9 | TRBD2 | 15 | CASSLLAGNTDTQYF
TRBJ1-5 | TRBV6-5 | TRBD1 | 14 | CASSLQGGLQPQHF
TRBJ2-5 | TRBV4-2 | TRBD1 | 16 | CASSQELGQGRETQYF
TRBJ1-2 | TRBV6-1 | . | 11 | CASMLHSGYTF
TRBJ1-5 | TRBV7-6 | . | 13 | CASSLATDQPQHF
TRBJ1-5 | TRBV19 | . | 18 | CASSIGPKRARSNQPQHF
TRBJ1-6 | TRBV19 | . | 14 | CASRIGLPGSPLHF
TRBJ2-2 | TRBV11-2 | . | 14 | CASSLELVTGELFF
TRBJ1-3 | TRBV9 | TRBD1 | 17 | CASSEGGGRSSGNTIYF
TRBJ1-4 | TRBV19 | . | 14 | CASSTTATNEKLFF
TRBJ2-5 | TRBV7-3 | TRBD1 | 15 | CASSPRDSSQKTQYF
TRBJ2-6 | TRBV2 | TRBD1 | 17 | CASSEGQGVTGANVLTF
TRBJ2-6 | TRBV6-1 | . | 18 | CASSEVSTGTSGANVLTF
TRBJ2-1 | TRBV10-3 | TRBD1 | 15 | CAILPAGQGANEQFF
TRBJ2-3 | TRBV2 | . | 15 | CASSGNKPVTDTQYF
TRBJ2-7 | TRBV6-1 | . | 13 | CASRGAGVYEQYF
TRBJ2-3 | TRBV9 | . | 16 | CASSTRRGTGTDTQYF
TRBJ2-1 | TRBV2 | TRBD1 | 14 | CASSRDRDYNEQFF
TRBJ1-1 | TRBV19 | . | 15 | CASKFGGLENTEAFF
TRBJ1-2 | TRBV5-4 | TRBD1 | 18 | CASRKEVGLAGGNYGYTF
TRBJ2-4 | TRBV5-8 | TRBD1 | 17 | CASSLEGQGEAKNIQYF
TRBJ2-1 | TRBV6-1 | . | 13 | CASSTERVNEQFF
TRBJ2-7 | TRBV27 | TRBD1 | 14 | CASSPDRSSYEQYF
TRBJ2-1 | TRBV18 | TRBD2 | 16 | CASSPTSGTTYNEQFF
TRBJ1-5 | TRBV19 | . | 14 | CASSPIAGFQPQHF
TRBJ2-3 | TRBV19 | . | 15 | CASSIWGKAADTQYF
TRBJ2-3 | TRBV19 | TRBD2 | 16 | CASSIPSGGAWDTQYF
TRBJ1-5 | TRBV6-5 | TRBD1 | 13 | CASTQGGGQPQHF
TRBJ1-1 | TRBV18 | TRBD1 | 15 | CASHREQGVNTEAFF
TRBJ2-3 | TRBV28 | TRBD1 | 15 | CASSMNRGRTDTQYF
TRBJ2-5 | TRBV5-1 | . | 15 | CASSLIPGAGETQYF
TRBJ1-5 | TRBV6-1 | . | 12 | CASRTDNQPQHF